This T cell receptor (beta chain) was retrieved from a study of T cell responses to AZD1222 COVID-19 vaccine (dated by TCRdb to the early 2020s). Background on the whole study: AZD1222 recipients with second doses at about 4 weeks or about 12 weeks were pooled, because spike-specific TCR depth and breadth did not differ between schedules. TCR sequencing covered 233 trial participants: 200 to 220 given two doses of AZD1222 and 26 given two doses of MenACWY control vaccine. Trial participants were enrolled by age into 18-55, 56-69 and 70-plus year subgroups, with about 150, 28 and 57 TCR-sequenced participants respectively.

The CDR3 goes from the cysteine to the phenylalanine over 16 residues. Of all the DNA, just the CDR3 is kept, 48 bases in frame from base 1. The investigation overall reported the following: Vaccine-associated CD4 TCRs spanned the whole spike protein, with dominant responses in regions 160-218 and 743-854. Only six or seven AZD1222 recipients were SARS-CoV-2 seropositive at baseline, limiting conclusions about previously exposed vaccinees. Reportedly, almost half of the unique spike-specific TCRs recognized epitopes lying outside the regions that are mutated in the B.1.351 and B.1.1.7 variants. Participants were mostly white British and included more females than males, and it was suggested by the authors that clonal diversity may have been underestimated. Spike-specific TCR breadth and depth rose significantly after two AZD1222 doses compared with day 0 and with MenACWY recipients. Because no day 14 peak-response samples were available, repertoires were characterized only after the peak T cell response. In the small 56-69-year group, the increase in depth fell short of significance, most likely because of low power.

About this clone itself: Its antigen is not yet known. Base qualities were left out, and no much larger clone turns up one base away.

The CDR3 regions of human TCRbeta chains were analyzed by immunosequencing. The original methods were these. Repertoire TCRs were matched against a reference library of SARS-CoV-2-specific TCRs generated with the MIRA antigen-specificity platform. Breadth was defined as the fraction of unique TCRs that were SARS-CoV-2-associated, and depth was defined as the fraction of total T cells that were SARS-CoV-2-associated. Each spike-specific TCR was assigned to its reactive spike region and to a CD4 or CD8 class using the MIRA data. Log10-transformed breadth and depth values were compared by one-way ANOVA with Sidak's multiple comparisons tests. TCRdb mirrors the immuneACCESS table, restricted to in-frame sequences. Some clones are absent from its copies; in checked studies, under half trace to an unresolved V gene, and the reason for the others is unknown. D and trimming come from the DNA, and the V and J calls and clone size come from that table. The sample table shows some 120,000 clones, and roughly nine tenths are seen once. The top ten hold approximately 4.9% of the sample.

Sample time point, as interpreted from the label and publication: baseline before first vaccination. The vaccinee samples were drawn from two UK trials, COV001 and COV002, one of which was a single-blind randomized controlled phase 2/3 trial testing AZD1222 (ChAdOx1 nCoV-19) in healthy adults. For TCRbeta chain sequencing, PBMC samples were collected from trial participants at day 0 and at day 28 after the second dose. Sequencing was performed on peripheral blood, taken on day 0 of AZD1222 vaccination. The sequence derives from an adult in good health. The chain was built from TRBV21-1 and TRBJ1-5. TRBV21-1 is listed as a pseudogene. CDR3 protein: CASSKEDGRGNQPQHF. The nucleotide sequence is TGTGCCAGCAGCAAAGAGGACGGACGGGGCAATCAGCCCCAGCATTTT.